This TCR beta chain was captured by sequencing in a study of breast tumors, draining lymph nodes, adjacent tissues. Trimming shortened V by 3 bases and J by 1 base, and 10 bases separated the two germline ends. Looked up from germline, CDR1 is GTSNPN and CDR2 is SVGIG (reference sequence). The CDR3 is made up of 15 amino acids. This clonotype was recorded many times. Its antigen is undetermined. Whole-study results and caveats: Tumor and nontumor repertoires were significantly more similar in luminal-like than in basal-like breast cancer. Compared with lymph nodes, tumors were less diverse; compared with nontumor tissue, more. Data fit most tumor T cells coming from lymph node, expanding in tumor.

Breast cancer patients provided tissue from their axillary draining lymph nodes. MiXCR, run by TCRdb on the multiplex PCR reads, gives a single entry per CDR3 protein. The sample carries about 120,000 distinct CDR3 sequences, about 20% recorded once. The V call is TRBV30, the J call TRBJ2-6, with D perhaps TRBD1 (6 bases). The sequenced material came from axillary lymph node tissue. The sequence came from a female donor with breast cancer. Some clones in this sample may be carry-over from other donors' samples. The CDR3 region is CAWSTGYSGANVLTF. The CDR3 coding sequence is TGTGCCTGGAGCACAGGGTATTCTGGGGCCAACGTCCTGACTTTC.